A single sample gave rise to the 22 T cell receptor beta chains below, sequenced in a study of identical twins (dated by TCRdb to the mid-2010s). The method behind the library was 5' RACE. Instrument on record: Illumina HiSeq 2000. In-frame beta chains were kept once TCRdb had trimmed the public reads at Q25 with fastp and called clones with MiXCR. Rows merge per CDR3 protein into single entries with the most common DNA and genes. This sample holds 400,000 to 600,000 distinct CDR3 sequences; 20% to 25% were observed only once. 0.45% to 0.5% of the sample goes to the ten largest clones. The sample was also linked to a second study, of yellow fever vaccine responses in identical twins.

Sequences were obtained from CD4+ T cells sorted from blood. All receptors come from a woman aged 18-29 years in good health.

This chain uses TRBV4-2 with TRBJ2-5; 12 positions agree with TRBD2. The length of the CDR3 is 18 residues. Losses at the gene ends were 4 bases for V and 1 base for J; bases not matched to a gene: 10. The germline gives CDR1 LGHNA, CDR2 YNFKEQ. This CDR3 reads CASSRRQGLAGIQETQYF. In DNA form, the CDR3 reads TGTGCCAGCAGCCGCCGCCAAGGACTAGCGGGGATCCAAGAGACCCAGTACTTC.

This clonotype appeared a few times. In this CDR3 the conserved last residue, phenylalanine or tryptophan, is missing, so a read error is likely. The limits of the CDR3 on the DNA are not certain, so only TCRdb's listed CDR3 is given. The CDR3 reads CSASDSGGPV. The gene calls are TRBV20-1 and TRBJ2-1; the table's D call TRBD2 went unverified against the DNA. The CDR3 spans 10 residues, counting both ends. The V gene's germline CDR1 is DFQATT and CDR2 SNEGSKA (reference sequence).

The genes are TRBV27 and TRBJ2-1; 10 bases align to TRBD2. The CDR3 totals 17 residues. J lost 1 base, V lost 6 bases, and 9 bases had no gene match. CDR1 and CDR2 from the germline V gene are MNHEY and SMNVEV (reference sequence). The CDR3: CASRKTGTSVSYNEQFF. The CDR3 region has the DNA TGTGCCAGCAGAAAAACAGGGACTAGCGTTTCCTACAATGAGCAGTTCTTC.

The chain uses TRBV2 and TRBJ1-1; D gene uncertain. Trimming left V 5 bases short and J 1 base short, with 11 bases between. CDR3 size: 14 residues. From germline, CDR1 is SNHLY and CDR2 FYNNEI. CDR3 sequence reads: CASSPRMGNTEAFF. The DNA for the CDR3 is TGTGCCAGCAGTCCTCGGATGGGGAACACTGAAGCTTTCTTT.

J is TRBJ1-5 and V is TRBV12-3 or TRBV12-4; D is perhaps TRBD1 (6 bases). Trimming pared 5 bases from V and 5 bases from J, leaving 16 bases between. This CDR3 is built from 15 residues. The CDR3 nucleotides read TGTGCCAGCAGTGCAGGACAGCTTTGGGATCAGCCCCAGCATTTT. Translating it yields CASSAGQLWDQPQHF.

Only a few counts were recorded for this clonotype. The J gene is TRBJ2-3, the V gene TRBV5-1; D is unclear. The CDR3 length is 16 residues. In germline, CDR1 is SGHRS, CDR2 YFSETQ. With 0 bases removed from V and 4 bases from J, the gap between germline ends came to 15 bases. The CDR3: CASSLAGQLVADTQYF. Written as DNA, the CDR3 is TGCGCCAGCAGCTTGGCCGGGCAGCTCGTCGCAGATACGCAGTATTTT.

The chain recombines TRBV5-1 with TRBJ2-3, with D perhaps matching TRBD1 or TRBD2 (6 bases each). Trimming took 2 bases from V and 4 from J, leaving 17 bases between them. CDR1 is SGHRS and CDR2 is YFSETQ in the germline V gene. The CDR3 contains 16 residues. DNA for the CDR3: TGCGCCAGCAGCTTCGGTCCGGGTAGGGGGGCAGATACGCAGTATTTT. Translating gives CASSFGPGRGADTQYF.

The V and J genes are TRBV20-1 and TRBJ2-2, with D hard to call. Trimming shortened V by 6 bases and J by 0 bases, and 8 bases separated the two germline ends. Germline V gives CDR1 DFQATT, CDR2 SNEGSKA (reference sequence). This CDR3 has 13 amino acids. The DNA for the CDR3 is TGCAGTGCCCTACGGCCGAACACCGGGGAGCTGTTTTTT. It yields the protein CSALRPNTGELFF.

The V call is TRBV14, the J call TRBJ2-2, with D unclear. The V and J ends lost 2 bases and 2 bases respectively, with 9 bases between them. Germline-derived CDR1 and CDR2 are SGHDN and FVKESK. This CDR3 is 15 amino acids long. The CDR3 DNA reads TGTGCCAGCAGCCAACGCAGTTACAACACCGGGGAGCTGTTTTTT. Protein product: CASSQRSYNTGELFF. The full variable domain, its missing parts supplied by reference TRBV14 and TRBJ2-2, is EAGVTQFPSHSVIEKGQTVTLRCDPISGHDNLYWYRRVMGKEIKFLLHFVKESKQDESGMPNNRFLAERTGGTYSTLKVQPAELEDSGVYFCASSQRSYNTGELFFGEGSRLTVL.

This chain connects TRBV11-1 to TRBJ2-1, with 9 nucleotides matching TRBD2. CDR3 size: 18 residues. V lost 4 bases and J lost 4; bases outside the gene matches: 14. Germline lookup yields CDR1 SGHAT and CDR2 FQDESV (reference sequence). CDR3 bases: TGTGCCAGCAGCTCTAAACCCCCCCGCACTAGCGGGTACAATGAGCAGTTCTTC. It is translated as CASSSKPPRTSGYNEQFF.

The chain couples TRBV6-1 to TRBJ1-2, with a possible D match to TRBD1 (6 bases). The V end was cut by 2 bases, the J end by 2 bases, with 9 bases between. The CDR3 covers 14 residues. Germline CDR1 is MNHNS and CDR2 is SASEGT. CDR3 DNA: TGTGCCAGCAGTGAATGGAGGGGGAACTATGGCTACACCTTC. Translated, it gives CASSEWRGNYGYTF.

The CDR3 sequence: CASSLSQGRNYEQYF. DNA for the CDR3: TGTGCCAGCAGCTTATCTCAGGGGAGAAACTACGAGCAGTACTTC. This chain connects TRBV7-3 to TRBJ2-7; a weak D match, TRBD1 (6 bases). Trimming shortened V by 2 bases and J by 3 bases, and 14 bases separated the two germline ends. CDR1 is SGHTA, CDR2 FQGTGA, per germline. The CDR3 is made up of 15 amino acids.

The chain uses TRBV28 and TRBJ2-1; the D gene is possibly TRBD1 (6 bases). Germline CDR1 MDHEN, CDR2 SYDVKM. There are 16 residues in the CDR3. V shed 4 bases and J shed 1 base, with 14 bases lying between them. The CDR3 here is CASSSPHRVSYNEQFF. CDR3 coding DNA: TGTGCCAGCAGTTCCCCCCACAGGGTTTCCTACAATGAGCAGTTCTTC.

This clonotype was counted a few times. V gene TRBV12-3 or TRBV12-4 combines with J gene TRBJ2-1; tentative D call: TRBD2 (7 bases). The V gene lost 11 bases and the J gene lost 4 bases, with 15 bases spanning the gap. The CDR3 totals 13 residues. The CDR3 reads CAGGGQRYNEQFF. CDR3 bases: TGTGCCGGGGGGGGGCAGCGGTACAATGAGCAGTTCTTC.

The chain links TRBV7-9 to TRBJ2-7; D is unclear. The germline gives CDR1 SEHNR, CDR2 FQNEAQ (reference sequence). The length of the CDR3 is 12 residues. Trimming pared 3 bases from V and 3 bases from J, leaving 6 bases between. CDR3 DNA sequence: TGTGCCAGCAGCTTTAGTCTCTACGAGCAGTACTTC. Translated, it gives CASSFSLYEQYF.

This clonotype was seen ten or more times. The V and J genes are TRBV15 and TRBJ2-2; D gene ambiguous. Trimming took 3 bases from V and 5 from J, leaving 4 bases between them. The CDR3 has 12 amino acids. In germline, CDR1 is LNHNV, CDR2 YYDKDF (reference sequence). CDR3 region: CATSRTTGELFF. The CDR3, as DNA: TGTGCCACCAGCAGGACTACCGGGGAGCTGTTTTTT. Variable domain in full (rest from reference TRBV15 and TRBJ2-2): DAMVIQNPRYQVTQFGKPVTLSCSQTLNHNVMYWYQQKSSQAPKLLFHYYDKDFNNEADTPDNFQSRRPNTSFCFLDIRSPGLGDTAMYLCATSRTTGELFFGEGSRLTVL.

V is TRBV24-1 and J is TRBJ2-5; TRBD1 is a possible D gene (5 bases). Germline V gene data show CDR1 as KGHDR and CDR2 as SFDVKD. The CDR3 contains 15 residues. V was trimmed by 4 bases and J by 1 base, leaving 12 bases between them. This CDR3 is CATSDAQGPQETQYF. CDR3 nucleotide sequence: TGTGCCACCAGTGACGCTCAGGGCCCCCAAGAGACCCAGTACTTC.

The genes are TRBV5-1 and TRBJ1-1, with TRBD1 as a possible D gene (5 bases). CDR1 is SGHRS, CDR2 YFSETQ, per germline. The CDR3 is made up of 14 amino acids. Trimming took 1 base from V and 1 from J, leaving 8 bases between them. The CDR3 sequence: CASSLRTSNTEAFF. For the CDR3, the DNA is TGCGCCAGCAGCTTGAGGACATCGAACACTGAAGCTTTCTTT.

This clonotype was counted only a few times. The chain is built from TRBV5-1 and TRBJ2-1; D ambiguous. The V end lost 0 bases, the J end lost 5 bases, and 9 bases lay between the germline ends. This CDR3 has 14 residues. Germline V lookup: CDR1 SGHRS, CDR2 YFSETQ. CDR3 region: CASSLDTDDNEQFF. CDR3 coding DNA: TGCGCCAGCAGCTTGGATACAGATGACAATGAGCAGTTCTTC.

This clonotype was detected only a few times. V gene TRBV25-1 combines with J gene TRBJ2-1, with a possible D match to TRBD2 (6 bases). This CDR3 comprises 14 residues. Germline CDR1 MGHDK, CDR2 SYGVNS. Trimming shortened V by 4 bases and J by 5 bases, and 12 bases separated the two germline ends. The CDR3 loop is CASSGDLYNNEQFF. For the CDR3, the DNA is TGTGCCAGCAGTGGGGACTTGTATAACAATGAGCAGTTCTTC.

In this sample, this clonotype turned up a few times. The gene calls are TRBV3-1 and TRBJ2-1, with D possibly matching TRBD1 (5 bases). This CDR3 comprises 16 residues. Trimming removed 4 bases at V and 4 bases at J, with 17 bases between. Germline lookup yields CDR1 LGHDT and CDR2 YNNKEL (reference sequence). The CDR3 loop is CASSLRGRARYNEQFF. CDR3 bases: TGTGCCAGCAGCCTTAGGGGCAGGGCCAGATACAATGAGCAGTTCTTC.

The V and J genes are TRBV27 and TRBJ1-1; possible D gene TRBD1, 6 bases. Germline V gene data show CDR1 as MNHEY and CDR2 as SMNVEV (reference sequence). CDR3 length: 13 residues. The germline V and J ends were trimmed by 9 bases and 0 bases, with 11 bases remaining between them. CDR3 bases: TGTGCCAGTCGGGGGGCCTTGAACACTGAAGCTTTCTTT. Its translation is CASRGALNTEAFF.